What follows describes a single T cell receptor beta chain. Its antigen is as yet unknown. In germline, CDR1 is SGHTA, CDR2 FQGTGA. CDR3 size: 15 residues. V lost 2 bases, J lost 9 bases, and 17 bases lay in between. This entry belongs to a study of early T cells in non-severe SARS-CoV-2 infection. On the study more broadly: Chains from this unsorted whole-blood bulk RNA could not be paired. Study results and limitations: Comparison of clonotypes with VDJdb favored anti-spike CD8 responses while missing private and CD4 specificities.

As part of library construction, unique molecular identifiers were attached to individual cDNA molecules. TCRdb used MiXCR to reprocess the 5' RACE reads, holding one entry per CDR3 protein. The sample includes 90,000 to 120,000 distinct CDR3 sequences, around 10% of them seen just once. The sequencing input was whole blood. The chain couples TRBV7-3 to TRBJ2-1; possible D gene TRBD2, 6 bases. The sequence derives from an adult who was a healthcare worker with PCR-confirmed SARS-CoV-2 infection or an uninfected control (not recorded which). The CDR3 loop reads CASSLSRDLMSEQFF. In DNA form, the CDR3 reads TGTGCCAGCAGCTTATCACGGGACTTAATGAGTGAGCAGTTCTTC.